This T cell receptor (beta chain) appears in the sequencing data of a study of radiation and T cells in renal cell carcinoma. The study, taken as a whole, reports: From baseline, blood top tumor clonotypes peaked at 2 weeks post-radiation.

Time point reported: blood 4 weeks post-SBRT, at nephrectomy. The sample's treatment: 15 Gy SBRT to primary tumor, nephrectomy 4 weeks later. Nephrectomy followed 15 Gy stereotactic body radiation by 4 weeks. Blood was sampled at baseline, 2 weeks and 4 weeks after SBRT. The assay was immunoSEQ multiplex PCR, and TCRdb's table has in-frame clones only and misses some. In the table there are around 100,000 clones, 65% to 90% of which are singletons. For this clone: Its specificity is unknown.

CDR3 length: 16 residues. CDR1 and CDR2 from the germline V gene are MNHEY and SMNVEV (reference sequence). Trimming took 2 bases from V and 0 from J, leaving 14 bases between them. Sequences were derived from blood, sampled from a patient whose treatment included radiotherapy and nephrectomy. This clonotype originated in a man in his sixties with renal cell carcinoma. The genes are TRBV27 and TRBJ2-7, with D possibly being TRBD2 (6 bases). The chain's CDR3 is CASSLDWASASYEQYF. CDR3 sequence (DNA): TGTGCCAGCAGTTTAGATTGGGCTAGCGCCTCCTACGAGCAGTACTTC.